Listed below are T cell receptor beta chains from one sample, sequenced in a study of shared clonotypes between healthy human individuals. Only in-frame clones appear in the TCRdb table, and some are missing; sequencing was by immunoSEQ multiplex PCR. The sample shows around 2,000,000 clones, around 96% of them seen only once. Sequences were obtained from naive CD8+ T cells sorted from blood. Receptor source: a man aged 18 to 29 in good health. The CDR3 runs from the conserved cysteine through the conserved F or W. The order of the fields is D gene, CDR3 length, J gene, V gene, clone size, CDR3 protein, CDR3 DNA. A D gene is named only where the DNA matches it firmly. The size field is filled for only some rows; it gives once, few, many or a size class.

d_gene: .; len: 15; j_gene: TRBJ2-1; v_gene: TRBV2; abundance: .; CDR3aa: CASTWKGLSYNEQFF; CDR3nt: TGTGCCAGCACGTGGAAGGGGCTCTCCTACAATGAGCAGTTCTTC
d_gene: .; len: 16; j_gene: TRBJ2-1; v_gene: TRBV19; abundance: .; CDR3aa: CASSPREGLIRNEQFF; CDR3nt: TGTGCCAGTAGTCCTCGCGAGGGTCTTATTAGAAATGAGCAGTTCTTC
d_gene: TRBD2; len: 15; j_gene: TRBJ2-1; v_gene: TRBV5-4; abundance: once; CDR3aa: CASSPGTSFVSEQFF; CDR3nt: TGTGCCAGCAGCCCCGGGACTAGCTTTGTAAGTGAGCAGTTCTTC
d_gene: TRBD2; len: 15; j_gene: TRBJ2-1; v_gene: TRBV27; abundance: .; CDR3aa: CASSGTSGAYNEQFF; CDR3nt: TGTGCCAGCAGTGGTACTAGCGGAGCCTACAATGAGCAGTTCTTC
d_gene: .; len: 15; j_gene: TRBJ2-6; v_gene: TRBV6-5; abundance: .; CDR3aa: CASSTVPSGANVLTF; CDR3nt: TGTGCCAGCAGCACGGTCCCCTCTGGGGCCAACGTCCTGACTTTC
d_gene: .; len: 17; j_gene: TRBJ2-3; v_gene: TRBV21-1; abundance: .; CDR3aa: CASSKPPGQASTDTQYF; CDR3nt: TGTGCCAGCAGCAAACCCCCGGGCCAGGCGAGCACAGATACGCAGTATTTT
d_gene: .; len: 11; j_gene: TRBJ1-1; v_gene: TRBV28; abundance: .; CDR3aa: CASSFFGGAFF; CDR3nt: TGTGCCAGCAGTTTCTTTGGAGGAGCTTTCTTT
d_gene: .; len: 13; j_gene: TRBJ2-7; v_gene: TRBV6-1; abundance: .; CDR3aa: CASGGRHTYEQYF; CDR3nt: TGTGCCAGCGGCGGCAGGCATACCTACGAGCAGTACTTC
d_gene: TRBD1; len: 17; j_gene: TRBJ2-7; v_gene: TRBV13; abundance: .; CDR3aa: CASSSWTSDRGPYEQYF; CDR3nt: TGTGCCAGCAGCTCGTGGACCTCCGACAGGGGGCCCTACGAGCAGTACTTC
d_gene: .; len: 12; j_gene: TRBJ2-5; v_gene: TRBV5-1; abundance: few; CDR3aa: CASSLGKETQYF; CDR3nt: TGCGCCAGCAGCCTGGGGAAAGAGACCCAGTACTTC
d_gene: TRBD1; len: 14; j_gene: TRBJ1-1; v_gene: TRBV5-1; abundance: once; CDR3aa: CASSTGTGAIEAFF; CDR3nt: TGCGCCAGCAGCACTGGGACAGGCGCGATTGAAGCTTTCTTT
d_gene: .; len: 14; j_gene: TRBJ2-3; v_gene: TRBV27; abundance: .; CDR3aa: CASSLIQGEDTQYF; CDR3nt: TGTGCCAGCAGTTTAATACAGGGCGAAGATACGCAGTATTTT
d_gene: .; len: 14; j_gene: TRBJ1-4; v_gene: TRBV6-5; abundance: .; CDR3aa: CASSGRASNEKLFF; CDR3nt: TGTGCCAGCAGTGGAAGGGCGAGCAATGAAAAACTGTTTTTT
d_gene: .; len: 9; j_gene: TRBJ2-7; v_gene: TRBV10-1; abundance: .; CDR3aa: CASVSEQYF; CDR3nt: TGCGCCAGTGTCTCCGAGCAGTACTTC
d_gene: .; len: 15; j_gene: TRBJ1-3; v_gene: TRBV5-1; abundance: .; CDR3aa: CASSLDLDSGNTIYF; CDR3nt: TGCGCCAGCAGCTTGGATTTGGACTCTGGAAACACCATATATTTT
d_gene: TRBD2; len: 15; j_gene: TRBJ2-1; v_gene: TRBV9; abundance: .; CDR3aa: CASSDSGRLTNEQFF; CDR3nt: TGTGCCAGCAGCGATAGCGGGAGGCTCACTAATGAGCAGTTCTTC
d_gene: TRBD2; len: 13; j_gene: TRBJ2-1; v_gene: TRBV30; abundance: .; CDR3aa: CALELRTSPEQFF; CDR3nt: TGTGCCCTGGAGTTAAGGACTAGCCCTGAGCAGTTCTTC
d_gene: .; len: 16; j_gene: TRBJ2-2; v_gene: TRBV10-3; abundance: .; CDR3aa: CAISAQGGSNTGELFF; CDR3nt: TGTGCCATCAGCGCACAGGGAGGCTCGAACACCGGGGAGCTGTTTTTT
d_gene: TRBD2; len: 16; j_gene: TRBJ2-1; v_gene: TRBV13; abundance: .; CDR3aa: CASSFGGTSGFNEQFF; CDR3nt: TGTGCCAGCAGCTTCGGTGGGACTAGCGGTTTTAATGAGCAGTTCTTC
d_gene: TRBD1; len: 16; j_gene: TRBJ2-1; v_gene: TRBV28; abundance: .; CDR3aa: CASSRTGTGVLDEQFF; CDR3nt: TGTGCCAGCAGTCGGACCGGGACAGGGGTGTTGGATGAGCAGTTCTTC